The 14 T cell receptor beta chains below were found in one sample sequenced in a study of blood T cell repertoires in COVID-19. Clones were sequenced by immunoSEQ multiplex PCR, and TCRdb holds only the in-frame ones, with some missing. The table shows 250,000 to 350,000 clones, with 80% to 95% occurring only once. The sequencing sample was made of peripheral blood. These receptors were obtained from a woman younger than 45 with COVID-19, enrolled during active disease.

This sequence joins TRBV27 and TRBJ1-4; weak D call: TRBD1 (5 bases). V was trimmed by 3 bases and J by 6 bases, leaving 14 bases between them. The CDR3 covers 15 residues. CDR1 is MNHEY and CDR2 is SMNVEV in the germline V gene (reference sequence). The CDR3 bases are TGTGCCAGCAGTTTGAAGGGGATCGGGTATGAAAAACTGTTTTTT. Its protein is CASSLKGIGYEKLFF.

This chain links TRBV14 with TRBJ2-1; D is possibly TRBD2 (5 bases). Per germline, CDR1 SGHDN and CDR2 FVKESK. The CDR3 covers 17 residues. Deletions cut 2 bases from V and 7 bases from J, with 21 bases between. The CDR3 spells CASSQLLTGRGPNEQFF. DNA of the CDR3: TGTGCCAGCAGCCAACTCCTAACGGGAAGAGGGCCGAATGAGCAGTTCTTC. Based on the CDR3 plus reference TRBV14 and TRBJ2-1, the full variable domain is EAGVTQFPSHSVIEKGQTVTLRCDPISGHDNLYWYRRVMGKEIKFLLHFVKESKQDESGMPNNRFLAERTGGTYSTLKVQPAELEDSGVYFCASSQLLTGRGPNEQFFGPGTRLTVL.

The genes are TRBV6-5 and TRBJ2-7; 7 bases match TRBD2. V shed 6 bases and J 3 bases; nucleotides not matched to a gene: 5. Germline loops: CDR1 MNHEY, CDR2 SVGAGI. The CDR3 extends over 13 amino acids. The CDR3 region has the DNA TGTGCCAGCAGCCGCGGGAGTCTCTACGAGCAGTACTTC. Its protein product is CASSRGSLYEQYF.

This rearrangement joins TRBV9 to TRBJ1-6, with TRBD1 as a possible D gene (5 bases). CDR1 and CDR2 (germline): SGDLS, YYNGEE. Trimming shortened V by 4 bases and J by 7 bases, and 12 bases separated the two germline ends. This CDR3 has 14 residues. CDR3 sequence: CASSQGRGNSPLHF. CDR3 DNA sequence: TGTGCCAGCAGCCAGGGACGGGGGAATTCACCCCTCCACTTT.

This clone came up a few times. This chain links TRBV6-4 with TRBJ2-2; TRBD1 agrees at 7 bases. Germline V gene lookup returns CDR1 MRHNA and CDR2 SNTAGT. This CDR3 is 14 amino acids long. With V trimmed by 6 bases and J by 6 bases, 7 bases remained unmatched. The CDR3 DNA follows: TGTGCCAGCAGCCCCGAGGGGGCCCCCGGGGAGCTGTTTTTT. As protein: CASSPEGAPGELFF.

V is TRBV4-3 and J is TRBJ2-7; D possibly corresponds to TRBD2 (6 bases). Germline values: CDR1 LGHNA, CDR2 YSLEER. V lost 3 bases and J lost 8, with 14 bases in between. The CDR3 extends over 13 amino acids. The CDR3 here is CASSQGRGLQQYF. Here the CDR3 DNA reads TGCGCCAGCAGCCAGGGACGGGGGTTGCAGCAGTACTTC.

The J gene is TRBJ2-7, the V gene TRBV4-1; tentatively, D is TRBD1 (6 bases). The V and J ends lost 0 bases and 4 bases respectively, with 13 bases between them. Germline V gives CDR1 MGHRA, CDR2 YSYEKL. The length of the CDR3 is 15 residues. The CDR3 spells CASSQEGHRVYEQYF. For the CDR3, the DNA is TGCGCCAGCAGCCAAGAAGGTCACAGGGTTTACGAGCAGTACTTC.

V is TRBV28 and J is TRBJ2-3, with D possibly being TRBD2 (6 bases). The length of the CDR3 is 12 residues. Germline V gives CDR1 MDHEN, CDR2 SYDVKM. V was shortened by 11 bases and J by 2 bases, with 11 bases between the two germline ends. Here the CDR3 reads CAGGSDTDTQYF. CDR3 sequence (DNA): TGTGCCGGGGGGTCTGACACAGATACGCAGTATTTT.

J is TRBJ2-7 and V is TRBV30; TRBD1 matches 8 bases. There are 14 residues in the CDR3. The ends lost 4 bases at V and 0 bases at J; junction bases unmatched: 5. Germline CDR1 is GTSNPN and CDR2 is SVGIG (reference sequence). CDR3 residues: CAWTRQGISYEQYF. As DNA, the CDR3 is TGTGCCTGGACCAGACAGGGGATCTCCTACGAGCAGTACTTC.

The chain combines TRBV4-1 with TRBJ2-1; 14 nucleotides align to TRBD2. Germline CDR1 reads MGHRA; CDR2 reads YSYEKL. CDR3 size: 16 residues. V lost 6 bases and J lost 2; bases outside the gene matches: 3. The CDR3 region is CASRGLAGVTYNEQFF. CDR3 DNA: TGCGCCAGCAGGGGACTAGCGGGAGTCACCTACAATGAGCAGTTCTTC.

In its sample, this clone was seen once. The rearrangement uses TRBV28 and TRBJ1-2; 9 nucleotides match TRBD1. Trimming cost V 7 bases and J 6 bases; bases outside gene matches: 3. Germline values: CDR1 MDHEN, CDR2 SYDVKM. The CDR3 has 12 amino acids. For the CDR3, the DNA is TGTGCCAGCAACAGGGGGCTTAATGGCTACACCTTC. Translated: CASNRGLNGYTF.

CDR3 nucleotide sequence: TGCGCCAGCAGCCAACGGGCAGGGGCCATGAACACTGAAGCTTTCTTT. Protein: CASSQRAGAMNTEAFF. The chain employs TRBV4-1 and TRBJ1-1; the D gene is possibly TRBD1 (6 bases). Germline V gene data show CDR1 as MGHRA and CDR2 as YSYEKL. Trimming took 2 bases from V and 0 from J, leaving 13 bases between them. This CDR3 spans 16 amino acids.

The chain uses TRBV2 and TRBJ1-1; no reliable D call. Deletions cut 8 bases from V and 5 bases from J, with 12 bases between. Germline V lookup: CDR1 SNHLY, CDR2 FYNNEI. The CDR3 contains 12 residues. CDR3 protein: CASARARTEAFF. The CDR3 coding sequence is TGTGCCAGCGCGAGGGCCAGAACTGAAGCTTTCTTT.

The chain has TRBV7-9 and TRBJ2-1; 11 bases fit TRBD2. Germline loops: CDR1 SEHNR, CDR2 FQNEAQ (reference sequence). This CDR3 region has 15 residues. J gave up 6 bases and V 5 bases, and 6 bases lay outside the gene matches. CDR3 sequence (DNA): TGTGCCAGCAGCACTAGCGGGAGAAGGAGCAATGAGCAGTTCTTC. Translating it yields CASSTSGRRSNEQFF.